These 31 T cell receptor beta chains were all obtained from the same sample, sequenced in a study of blood T cell repertoires in COVID-19. Data came from immunoSEQ multiplex PCR; TCRdb stores just in-frame clones and leaves some out. Among about 180,000 clones, roughly nine tenths were seen once, and the ten largest hold 2% to 2.5%. Source material: PBMCs or T cells enriched from blood (not recorded which). The receptors derive from a woman between 40 and 55 years old with acute COVID-19.

This sequence joins TRBV19 and TRBJ1-1; 7 bases agree with TRBD1. The V gene's germline CDR1 is LNHDA and CDR2 SQIVND (reference sequence). The CDR3 runs 15 residues. V was clipped by 3 bases and J by 8 bases; unmatched bases: 12. The CDR3 reads CASSIRKGATAEAFF. CDR3 bases: TGTGCCAGTAGTATCCGAAAGGGGGCTACTGCCGAAGCTTTCTTT.

The CDR3 sequence: CASSFGGPNTGELFF. CDR3 nucleotide sequence: TGCGCCAGCAGCTTCGGGGGGCCCAACACCGGGGAGCTGTTTTTT. V and J are TRBV5-1 and TRBJ2-2; a weak D match, TRBD2 (7 bases). V gave up 2 bases and J gave up 2 bases, with 10 bases separating them. The CDR3 is 15 residues long. Germline V lookup: CDR1 SGHRS, CDR2 YFSETQ.

The chain uses TRBV29-1 and TRBJ2-3; D remains ambiguous. The CDR3 consists of 14 residues. From germline, CDR1 is SQVTM and CDR2 ANQGSEA. V was pared by 3 bases and J by 4 bases, with 14 bases between. The CDR3: CSVDLVADPDTQYF. DNA for the CDR3: TGCAGCGTTGATTTGGTGGCAGATCCAGATACGCAGTATTTT.

This chain joins TRBV9 and TRBJ2-2, with 8 bases lining up with TRBD2. With V trimmed by 0 bases and J by 4 bases, 5 bases remained unmatched. CDR1 is SGDLS, CDR2 YYNGEE, per germline. The CDR3 sequence is 16 residues long. The CDR3 loop is CASSVVSSGGTGELFF. CDR3 coding DNA: TGTGCCAGCAGCGTAGTCTCCAGCGGGGGCACCGGGGAGCTGTTTTTT.

The chain has TRBV19 and TRBJ1-1, with TRBD1 matching 7 bases. J gave up 10 bases and V 4 bases, and 9 bases lay outside the gene matches. The CDR3 totals 13 residues. Germline CDR1 and CDR2: LNHDA and SQIVND (reference sequence). CDR3 sequence: CASSTGQLEGAFF. The CDR3 DNA sequence: TGTGCCAGTAGTACGGGACAGCTCGAGGGAGCTTTCTTT.

The gene calls are TRBV3-1 (or the pseudogene TRBV3-2) and TRBJ2-2, with D unclear. Germline V gene data show CDR1 as LGHDT and CDR2 as YNNKEL (reference sequence). The germline V and J ends were trimmed by 2 bases and 6 bases, with 7 bases remaining between them. CDR3 size: 13 residues. The CDR3 region is CASSQTRAGELFF. The CDR3 DNA reads as TGTGCCAGCAGCCAAACCCGGGCCGGGGAGCTGTTTTTT.

The chain joins TRBV12-3 or TRBV12-4 to TRBJ2-5; possible D gene TRBD2, 6 bases. Trimming shortened V by 5 bases and J by 7 bases, and 14 bases separated the two germline ends. The length of the CDR3 is 13 residues. CDR3 coding DNA: TGTGCCAGCAGTCTTAGTGCGGGGATGACCCAGTACTTC. Encoded protein: CASSLSAGMTQYF.

The chain recombines TRBV19 with TRBJ1-1; 7 bases map to TRBD1. The germline V gene has CDR1 LNHDA and CDR2 SQIVND (reference sequence). The CDR3 has 15 residues. The junction had 3 bases not matched to a gene; V was cut back by 1 base and J by 1 base. The CDR3 spells CASSIAGGRNTEAFF. CDR3 DNA sequence: TGTGCCAGTAGTATAGCAGGGGGGCGGAACACTGAAGCTTTCTTT.

The genes are TRBV7-8 and TRBJ2-1; TRBD2 agrees at 8 bases. The CDR3 loop spans 17 amino acids. V was clipped by 5 bases and J by 8 bases; unmatched bases: 17. CDR1 and CDR2 from the germline V gene are SGHVS and FQNEAQ. CDR3 region: CASSPPRGAGVMDEQFF. CDR3 nucleotides: TGTGCCAGCAGCCCTCCGCGGGGGGCGGGAGTAATGGATGAGCAGTTCTTC.

The chain carries TRBV5-4 and TRBJ2-5; a possible D gene is TRBD1 (5 bases). Germline lookup yields CDR1 SGHNT and CDR2 YYREEE (reference sequence). The CDR3 runs 15 residues. Deletions cut 0 bases from V and 5 bases from J, with 14 bases between. The CDR3 nucleotides read TGTGCCAGCAGCTTGGAGGAAGGGGTGGGCGAGACCCAGTACTTC. As protein: CASSLEEGVGETQYF.

The J gene is TRBJ1-3, the V gene TRBV21-1. TRBV21-1 is marked as a pseudogene. The CDR3 totals 17 residues. The CDR3 spells CASSRPRSALSGNTIYF. DNA of the CDR3: TGTGCCAGCAGCAGACCCCGGAGCGCCCTCTCTGGAAACACCATATATTTT.

The genes are TRBV13 and TRBJ1-2; TRBD1 agrees at 9 bases. CDR3 length equals 15 residues. Germline assignment: CDR1 PRHDT and CDR2 FYEKMQ (reference sequence). The ends lost 5 bases at V and 4 bases at J; junction bases unmatched: 8. CDR3 in amino acids: CASSGRTGVGYGYTF. The CDR3 nucleotides are TGTGCCAGCAGCGGAAGGACAGGGGTGGGCTATGGCTACACCTTC.

The J gene is TRBJ1-6, the V gene TRBV27, with D perhaps matching TRBD1 (6 bases). Trimming shortened V by 5 bases and J by 6 bases, and 17 bases separated the two germline ends. Germline V gene lookup returns CDR1 MNHEY and CDR2 SMNVEV (reference sequence). This CDR3 region has 16 residues. CDR3 loop: CASSPFGGSSNSPLHF. CDR3 nucleotides: TGTGCCAGCAGTCCCTTTGGGGGCAGTTCTAATTCACCCCTCCACTTT.

The chain joins TRBV7-9 to TRBJ2-1; perhaps TRBD2 as D (6 bases). The CDR3 has 19 amino acids. Trimming took off 2 bases at V and 0 bases at J, with 20 bases between the two ends. Germline V gene data show CDR1 as SEHNR and CDR2 as FQNEAQ (reference sequence). CDR3 nucleotide sequence: TGTGCCAGCAGCTTAATCTCGGGGGTTTCGGGCGGCTCCTACAATGAGCAGTTCTTC. It translates to CASSLISGVSGGSYNEQFF.

V is TRBV7-9 and J is TRBJ2-7, with D maybe TRBD2 (6 bases). Trimming removed 5 bases from V and 3 bases from J, with 8 bases in between. Germline V gene lookup returns CDR1 SEHNR and CDR2 FQNEAQ (reference sequence). This CDR3 is 12 amino acids long. The CDR3 coding sequence is TGTGCCAGCAGCACCGGGGGCTACGAGCAGTACTTC. Residues: CASSTGGYEQYF.

The rearrangement joins TRBV5-1 to TRBJ1-1; the D is unclear. The CDR3 consists of 14 residues. Per germline, CDR1 SGHRS and CDR2 YFSETQ. The ends were cut back, 5 bases at V and 0 bases at J, with 11 bases in the middle. The CDR3 DNA reads as TGCGCCAGCAGAGGAGGCGGACTGAACACTGAAGCTTTCTTT. This translates into CASRGGGLNTEAFF.

The genes are TRBV6-9 and TRBJ1-1; a weak D match, TRBD1 (5 bases). With 7 bases removed from V and 4 bases from J, the gap between germline ends came to 10 bases. Germline CDR1 reads MNHGY; CDR2 reads SVAAGI. The CDR3 sequence is 12 residues long. The CDR3 nucleotides are TGTGCCAGCATACAGGCGCGCACTGAAGCTTTCTTT. Protein sequence: CASIQARTEAFF.

The gene calls are TRBV13 and TRBJ1-1; 7 nucleotides match TRBD1. J was trimmed by 0 bases and V by 6 bases; bases with no gene match: 10. The V gene's germline CDR1 is PRHDT and CDR2 FYEKMQ (reference sequence). The CDR3 totals 16 residues. The DNA of the CDR3 is TGTGCCAGCAGGCACAGGGGATCTGGGGTGAACACTGAAGCTTTCTTT. Its protein product is CASRHRGSGVNTEAFF.

The chain links TRBV19 to TRBJ1-2, with a possible D match to TRBD1 (6 bases). The CDR3 contains 13 residues. Trimming took 5 bases from V and 7 from J, leaving 14 bases between them. Germline V CDR1 and CDR2: LNHDA, SQIVND (reference sequence). The CDR3 coding sequence is TGTGCCAGTAGTCCACAGGGACGGTCTGGCTACACCTTC. Translation gives CASSPQGRSGYTF.

The rearrangement links TRBV24-1 to TRBJ2-5; 11 nucleotides line up with TRBD1. The V and J ends lost 4 bases and 5 bases, in that order; junction bases with no gene match: 8. Germline V CDR1 and CDR2: KGHDR, SFDVKD. There are 16 residues in the CDR3. The CDR3 here is CATSDRRTGGLETQYF. In DNA form, the CDR3 reads TGTGCCACCAGTGACCGTAGGACAGGGGGCTTGGAGACCCAGTACTTC.

The sample holds one count of this clone. The chain uses TRBV5-5 and TRBJ1-1; perhaps TRBD1 as D (5 bases). The V end lost 0 bases, the J end lost 8 bases, and 11 bases lay between the germline ends. The CDR3 extends over 13 amino acids. CDR1 is SGHKS and CDR2 is YYEKEE in the germline V gene (reference sequence). The CDR3 here is CASSLGGPEEAFF. CDR3 nucleotide sequence: TGTGCCAGCAGCTTGGGGGGCCCGGAAGAAGCTTTCTTT.

The rearrangement uses TRBV19 and TRBJ2-4; 9 bases align to TRBD2. Germline V CDR1 and CDR2: LNHDA, SQIVND (reference sequence). The CDR3 spans 15 residues. The DNA of the CDR3 is TGTGTCACGAGGGCTAGCGGGATGGCCAAAAACATTCAGTACTTC. It specifies CVTRASGMAKNIQYF.

This chain links TRBV7-3 with TRBJ2-1; D is ambiguous. The CDR3 extends over 13 amino acids. V lost 2 bases and J 7 bases, leaving 9 bases between the germline ends. Germline CDR1 SGHTA, CDR2 FQGTGA. The CDR3 DNA follows: TGTGCCAGCAGCTTATTATTAGAAAATGAGCAGTTCTTC. It codes for CASSLLLENEQFF.

The V and J genes are TRBV3-1 (or the pseudogene TRBV3-2) and TRBJ2-7, with D tentatively TRBD2 (5 bases). This CDR3 contains 14 residues. The germline gives CDR1 LGHDT, CDR2 YNNKEL (reference sequence). V was pared by 6 bases and J by 0 bases, with 12 bases between. The CDR3 loop reads CASSWTGSSYEQYF. In DNA form, the CDR3 reads TGTGCCAGCAGTTGGACGGGGAGCTCCTACGAGCAGTACTTC.

The chain carries TRBV13 and TRBJ2-7; 13 bases map to TRBD2. The CDR3 has 15 residues. V trimming: 5 bases; J trimming: 5 bases; junction bases outside the gene matches: 6. The germline gives CDR1 PRHDT, CDR2 FYEKMQ (reference sequence). CDR3 coding DNA: TGTGCCAGCAGCCCGGGACTAGCGGGGTCCCACGAGCAGTACTTC. Translated: CASSPGLAGSHEQYF.

The chain recombines TRBV4-1 with TRBJ2-1; D ambiguous. This CDR3 is built from 15 residues. V was trimmed by 1 base and J by 2 bases, leaving 9 bases between them. Germline CDR1 and CDR2: MGHRA and YSYEKL. The CDR3 DNA reads as TGCGCCAGCAGCCAAGGGCGCCAGGCCTACAATGAGCAGTTCTTC. Encoded protein: CASSQGRQAYNEQFF.

The chain joins TRBV5-8 to TRBJ1-6, with D possibly TRBD1 on 5 matching bases. Germline loops: CDR1 SGHTS, CDR2 YDEGEE. CDR3 length equals 15 residues. Trimming took 0 bases from V and 10 from J, leaving 14 bases between them. The CDR3 sequence: CASSLDPREVSPLHF. As DNA, the CDR3 is TGTGCCAGCAGCTTGGATCCCAGGGAAGTCTCACCCCTCCACTTT.

This clone was counted a single time. The chain combines TRBV3-1 (or the pseudogene TRBV3-2) with TRBJ2-7; D is unclear. Germline assignment: CDR1 LGHDT and CDR2 YNNKEL (reference sequence). V lost 4 bases and J 0 bases, leaving 4 bases between the germline ends. The CDR3 extends over 12 amino acids. This chain's CDR3 is CASSRASYEQYF. As DNA, the CDR3 is TGTGCCAGCAGCCGGGCCTCCTACGAGCAGTACTTC.

The rearrangement uses TRBV5-1 and TRBJ2-2; D is perhaps TRBD2 (5 bases). Looked up from germline, CDR1 is SGHRS and CDR2 is YFSETQ. The CDR3 is made up of 14 amino acids. Trimming removed 5 bases from V and 4 bases from J, with 12 bases in between. CDR3 in DNA: TGCGCCAGCAGTGGGGAGTCGGGCACCGGGGAGCTGTTTTTT. Protein: CASSGESGTGELFF. The entire variable domain, with the rest obtained from reference TRBV5-1 and TRBJ2-2, is as follows: KAGVTQTPRYLIKTRGQQVTLSCSPISGHRSVSWYQQTPGQGLQFLFEYFSETQRNKGNFPGRFSGRQFSNSRSEMNVSTLELGDSALYLCASSGESGTGELFFGEGSRLTVL.

This sequence joins TRBV20-1 and TRBJ2-7, with 9 bases lining up with TRBD2. CDR3 size: 15 residues. Germline loops: CDR1 DFQATT, CDR2 SNEGSKA (reference sequence). V lost 3 bases to trimming and J lost 0 bases; unmatched junction nucleotides: 6. This chain's CDR3 is CSASSLAGSSYEQYF. The CDR3 nucleotides are TGCAGTGCTAGTAGCCTAGCGGGGAGCTCCTACGAGCAGTACTTC.

The V call is TRBV12-5, the J call TRBJ2-1, with TRBD2 identical over 7 bases. In germline, CDR1 is LGHNT, CDR2 FRNRAP. The CDR3 length is 18 residues. J lost 7 bases, V lost 6 bases, and 21 bases had no gene match. DNA for the CDR3: TGTGCTAGTGGCCTGGAGAGCGGGGAAATTATACCAACAAATGAGCAGTTCTTC. Its translation: CASGLESGEIIPTNEQFF.